The 11 T cell receptor beta chains below were found in one sample sequenced in a study of CD8+ T cells in alopecia areata. Investigators isolated RNA and reverse transcribed it into cDNA to act as the sequencing template. Assay: immunoSEQ multiplex PCR; the TCRdb copy retains only in-frame clones and omits some. The table has tens of thousands of clones, 60% seen once. Sequences were derived from CD8+ T cells sorted from blood, sampled at week 0. The receptors here all came from a human donor with alopecia areata.

The V and J genes are TRBV4-1 and TRBJ2-7, with TRBD1 matching over 9 bases. The CDR3 loop spans 16 amino acids. The germline V gene has CDR1 MGHRA and CDR2 YSYEKL. Trimming took 4 bases from V and 6 from J; bases not matched to a gene: 13. This CDR3 reads CASSLLTGGGGGEQYF. The CDR3 bases are TGCGCCAGCAGCCTACTGACAGGGGGGGGTGGTGGCGAGCAGTACTTC.

The chain combines TRBV4-1 with TRBJ2-7; 12 bases map to TRBD2. V gave up 0 bases and J gave up 5 bases; unmatched junction bases: 8. Germline lookup yields CDR1 MGHRA and CDR2 YSYEKL. This CDR3 has 17 amino acids. The CDR3 region is CASSQDRLAGGPHEQYF. CDR3 coding DNA: TGCGCCAGCAGCCAAGACAGGCTAGCGGGAGGGCCCCACGAGCAGTACTTC.

This clone showed up many times. V is TRBV7-9 and J is TRBJ2-1; 8 nucleotides match TRBD2. J gave up 6 bases and V 5 bases, and 9 bases lay outside the gene matches. Looked up from germline, CDR1 is SEHNR and CDR2 is FQNEAQ (reference sequence). The CDR3 extends over 15 amino acids. CDR3 in amino acids: CASSQGGGRLNEQFF. DNA of the CDR3: TGTGCCAGCAGCCAGGGCGGGGGGAGGCTCAATGAGCAGTTCTTC.

The V gene is TRBV9, the J gene TRBJ2-7, with 8 bases lining up with TRBD1. With 3 bases clipped from V and 11 bases from J, the junction kept 13 bases outside the gene matches. This CDR3 is built from 14 residues. In germline, CDR1 is SGDLS, CDR2 YYNGEE. CDR3 nucleotide sequence: TGTGCCAGCAGCGCAGAGGACAGGGACGGTGGGGAGTACTTC. Its protein is CASSAEDRDGGEYF.

The rearrangement links TRBV11-2 to TRBJ2-5; D gene uncertain. The CDR3 runs to 13 residues. The V gene's germline CDR1 is SGHAT and CDR2 FQNNGV. Trimming cost V 2 bases and J 5 bases, with 9 bases left between them. The CDR3 region has the DNA TGTGCCAGCAGCTTACTAGGGTTGGAGACCCAGTACTTC. As protein: CASSLLGLETQYF.

This clone occurred a few times. The CDR3 nucleotides are TGCGCCAGCAGCCAGGAGGTTACTCAGCCCCAGCATTTT. This sequence encodes CASSQEVTQPQHF. The chain has TRBV4-1 and TRBJ1-5; D is unresolved. This CDR3 is 13 amino acids long. The V and J ends lost 3 bases and 6 bases respectively, with 9 bases between them. In germline, CDR1 is MGHRA, CDR2 YSYEKL.

V is TRBV4-3 and J is TRBJ2-2; D gene uncertain. Germline-derived CDR1 and CDR2 are LGHNA and YSLEER. The CDR3 covers 16 residues. Trimming took off 0 bases at V and 5 bases at J, with 13 bases between the two ends. The CDR3 DNA reads TGCGCCAGCAGCCAAGAGAGCCGGAGTAAAACCGGGGAGCTGTTTTTT. As protein: CASSQESRSKTGELFF.

This clone was detected only a few times. Other DNA sequences in this sample translate to the same CDR3. The V call is TRBV5-1, the J call TRBJ2-7; D gene uncertain. This CDR3 region has 14 residues. Germline V gives CDR1 SGHRS, CDR2 YFSETQ. The V end lost 0 bases, the J end lost 0 bases, and 7 bases lay between the germline ends. DNA for the CDR3: TGCGCCAGCAGCTTGGAGGCCTCCTCCTACGAGCAGTACTTC. Translated, it gives CASSLEASSYEQYF.

This clone was observed a few times. V gene TRBV27 combines with J gene TRBJ2-3; D possibly corresponds to TRBD2 (6 bases). Deletions cut 0 bases from V and 12 bases from J, with 16 bases between. Germline CDR1 is MNHEY and CDR2 is SMNVEV (reference sequence). The CDR3 sequence is 14 residues long. The CDR3 DNA reads TGTGCCAGCAGTTTATCTATCAGCGGGTTCACCCAGTATTTT. Amino acids: CASSLSISGFTQYF.

The chain combines TRBV25-1 with TRBJ2-5, with D tentatively TRBD2 (6 bases). The CDR3 runs to 14 residues. The V and J ends lost 3 bases and 2 bases respectively, with 10 bases between them. Germline V lookup: CDR1 MGHDK, CDR2 SYGVNS. The CDR3 reads CASSDQAGQETQYF. The CDR3 region has the DNA TGTGCCAGCAGTGATCAGGCGGGACAAGAGACCCAGTACTTC.

This chain connects TRBV5-1 to TRBJ2-2; no clear D gene. The CDR3 is made up of 11 amino acids. CDR1 is SGHRS, CDR2 YFSETQ, per germline. Between the trimmed V and J ends, which lost 5 bases and 1 base, there was a span of 0 bases. The CDR3 DNA sequence: TGCGCCAGCAGGAACACCGGGGAGCTGTTTTTT. This encodes CASRNTGELFF.